The 24 T cell receptor beta chains given below trace back to one sample, sequenced in a study of blood T cell repertoires in COVID-19. Profiling relied on immunoSEQ multiplex PCR, and the TCRdb table lists in-frame clones only, not all of them. The top ten hold approximately 8.7% of the sample, which has fewer than 150,000 clones, 80% to 90% seen once. Material for sequencing was peripheral blood. The source of these receptors is a man between 65 and 85 years old who had recovered from COVID-19.

This chain joins TRBV5-1 and TRBJ1-5; D might be TRBD1 (5 bases). CDR1 and CDR2 (germline): SGHRS, YFSETQ. The CDR3 length is 15 residues. V was clipped by 4 bases and J by 2 bases, with 13 bases between them. The CDR3 here is CASSPQGRGNQPQHF. CDR3 nucleotides: TGCGCCAGCAGCCCCCAGGGAAGGGGCAATCAGCCCCAGCATTTT.

This chain connects TRBV6-5 to TRBJ1-6, with TRBD1 matching over 7 bases. The V segment lost 2 bases and the J segment 7 bases; nucleotides outside the gene matches: 8. The CDR3 is made up of 16 amino acids. Germline values: CDR1 MNHEY, CDR2 SVGAGI. CDR3 region: CASSYPPRGGNSPLHF. CDR3 DNA sequence: TGTGCCAGCAGTTACCCGCCCCGAGGGGGCAATTCACCCCTCCACTTT.

This clone appeared once. This chain connects TRBV4-2 to TRBJ2-1, with D possibly being TRBD2 (5 bases). The ends were cut back, 1 base at V and 3 bases at J, with 19 bases in the middle. The CDR3 covers 18 residues. Looked up from germline, CDR1 is LGHNA and CDR2 is YNFKEQ. CDR3 in amino acids: CASSQGSSGRGGYNEQFF. The CDR3 region has the DNA TGTGCCAGCAGCCAAGGTTCCAGCGGCCGCGGCGGCTACAATGAGCAGTTCTTC.

The chain carries TRBV2 and TRBJ2-7; TRBD1 might be the D (5 bases). Trimming removed 7 bases at V and 0 bases at J, with 16 bases between. The CDR3 length is 15 residues. CDR1 is SNHLY and CDR2 is FYNNEI in the germline V gene. This CDR3 reads CASKKGPASSYEQYF. The CDR3 nucleotides read TGTGCCAGCAAGAAGGGGCCGGCAAGCTCCTACGAGCAGTACTTC.

The J gene is TRBJ1-2, the V gene TRBV28; D may be TRBD1 (6 bases). From germline, CDR1 is MDHEN and CDR2 SYDVKM. This CDR3 is 14 amino acids long. V lost 1 base and J lost 4, with 10 bases in between. CDR3 sequence reads: CASSLLGATYGYTF. The DNA for the CDR3 is TGTGCCAGCAGTTTATTGGGGGCGACCTATGGCTACACCTTC.

J is TRBJ1-2 and V is TRBV2; possible D gene TRBD1, 6 bases. The CDR3 is 12 amino acids. V gave up 9 bases and J gave up 8 bases, with 16 bases separating them. CDR1 and CDR2 from the germline V gene are SNHLY and FYNNEI. CDR3 sequence reads: CASMQGQGGYTF. The CDR3 region has the DNA TGTGCCAGTATGCAGGGGCAGGGCGGCTACACCTTC.

This clone appeared a few times. J is TRBJ2-7 and V is TRBV5-1; a weak D match, TRBD2 (5 bases). This CDR3 is 13 amino acids long. With 3 bases removed from V and 3 bases from J, the gap between germline ends came to 10 bases. CDR1 is SGHRS and CDR2 is YFSETQ in the germline V gene. CDR3 coding DNA: TGCGCCAGCAGCTCTCTAGCAGGCTACGAGCAGTACTTC. Amino acids: CASSSLAGYEQYF.

The V gene is TRBV19, the J gene TRBJ2-2; D gene unclear. With 4 bases removed from V and 3 bases from J, the gap between germline ends came to 6 bases. The germline V gene has CDR1 LNHDA and CDR2 SQIVND (reference sequence). The CDR3 loop spans 13 amino acids. The CDR3 is CASSKYDTGELFF. The CDR3 DNA follows: TGTGCCAGTAGTAAATATGACACCGGGGAGCTGTTTTTT.

The V gene is TRBV24-1, the J gene TRBJ2-3, with 11 bases matching TRBD2. The CDR3 is 16 residues long. The junction had 5 bases not matched to a gene; V was cut back by 4 bases and J by 3 bases. CDR1 is KGHDR, CDR2 SFDVKD, per germline. CDR3 nucleotides: TGTGCCACCAGTGAGCCGACTAGCGGGAAAACAGATACGCAGTATTTT. It specifies CATSEPTSGKTDTQYF.

Only one count was recorded for this clone. The chain uses TRBV9 and TRBJ2-7; 8 bases match TRBD1. The CDR3 runs to 15 residues. V lost 4 bases and J lost 6; bases outside the gene matches: 12. CDR1 is SGDLS and CDR2 is YYNGEE in the germline V gene. In nucleotides, the CDR3 is TGTGCCAGCAGCACCCACGGACAGGGTCTCGGCGAGCAGTACTTC. Translation gives CASSTHGQGLGEQYF. Based on the CDR3 plus reference TRBV9 and TRBJ2-7, the full variable domain is DSGVTQTPKHLITATGQRVTLRCSPRSGDLSVYWYQQSLDQGLQFLIQYYNGEERAKGNILERFSAQQFPDLHSELNLSSLELGDSALYFCASSTHGQGLGEQYFGPGTRLTVT.

This clone was seen just once. The chain is built from TRBV5-4 and TRBJ2-7; D perhaps matches TRBD1 (6 bases). Germline-derived CDR1 and CDR2 are SGHNT and YYREEE (reference sequence). V lost 0 bases to trimming and J lost 3 bases, with 10 bases between them. The CDR3 length is 14 residues. The CDR3 region is CASSLGRGGYEQYF. CDR3 in DNA: TGTGCCAGCAGCTTGGGCAGGGGCGGCTACGAGCAGTACTTC.

This clone has more than one count but fewer than ten. The genes are TRBV29-1 and TRBJ1-1; TRBD1 is a possible D gene (6 bases). Per germline, CDR1 SQVTM and CDR2 ANQGSEA. CDR3 length: 12 amino acids. The V end was cut by 5 bases, the J end by 3 bases, with 10 bases between. The CDR3 DNA is TGCAGCGTTTCCACAGGGTACACTGAAGCTTTCTTT. It yields the protein CSVSTGYTEAFF. Together with reference TRBV29-1 and TRBJ1-1, the CDR3 gives the full variable domain: SAVISQKPSRDICQRGTSLTIQCQVDSQVTMMFWYRQQPGQSLTLIATANQGSEATYESGFVIDKFPISRPNLTFSTLTVSNMSPEDSSIYLCSVSTGYTEAFFGQGTRLTVV.

The chain links TRBV28 to TRBJ2-1; 10 bases map to TRBD1. CDR3 length equals 16 residues. V shed 2 bases and J 4 bases; nucleotides not matched to a gene: 5. CDR1 and CDR2 from the germline V gene are MDHEN and SYDVKM. CDR3 protein: CASSLRDRGFYNEQFF. The CDR3 DNA sequence: TGTGCCAGCAGTTTACGGGACAGGGGATTTTACAATGAGCAGTTCTTC.

V gene TRBV19 combines with J gene TRBJ2-7; weak D call: TRBD1 (5 bases). V gave up 3 bases and J gave up 0 bases, with 9 bases separating them. Germline loops: CDR1 LNHDA, CDR2 SQIVND (reference sequence). This CDR3 contains 14 residues. The CDR3 loop reads CASSMEGVSYEQYF. The CDR3 nucleotides are TGTGCCAGTAGTATGGAAGGGGTCTCCTACGAGCAGTACTTC.

In nucleotides, the CDR3 is TGTGCCATCAGGGGTGGGGGCAGGGGGCTGCTTGGCTACACCTTC. Translation: CAIRGGGRGLLGYTF. The J gene is TRBJ1-2, the V gene TRBV10-3, with TRBD1 identical over 8 bases. The J segment lost 7 bases and the V segment lost 6 bases, leaving 13 bases of the junction unmatched. CDR3 length equals 15 residues. CDR1 is ENHRY, CDR2 SYGVKD, per germline.

This chain uses TRBV3-1 (or the pseudogene TRBV3-2) with TRBJ1-1; no firm D call. Trimming took off 0 bases at V and 5 bases at J, with 7 bases between the two ends. Germline values: CDR1 LGHDT, CDR2 YNNKEL (reference sequence). The CDR3 loop spans 13 amino acids. The CDR3 loop reads CASSQEKRTEAFF. CDR3 DNA: TGTGCCAGCAGCCAAGAAAAGCGGACTGAAGCTTTCTTT.

This rearrangement joins TRBV7-6 to TRBJ2-7; 7 bases align to TRBD1. Trimming removed 5 bases from V and 3 bases from J; junction bases left unmatched: 4. This CDR3 spans 13 amino acids. Per the germline V gene, CDR1 is SGHVS and CDR2 is FNYEAQ. The CDR3 sequence is CASSPGQSYEQYF. DNA for the CDR3: TGTGCCAGCAGCCCGGGACAGAGCTACGAGCAGTACTTC.

The chain links TRBV28 to TRBJ2-7, with 7 nucleotides matching TRBD2. Germline CDR1 is MDHEN and CDR2 is SYDVKM. This CDR3 comprises 15 residues. Germline trimming cut 4 bases from V and 4 bases from J; bases unmatched to any gene: 10. The CDR3 DNA is TGTGCCAGCAGTTCCCCACCGCGGGAGAAGTACGAGCAGTACTTC. Translated, it gives CASSSPPREKYEQYF.

This clone was found a few times. The V gene is TRBV29-1, the J gene TRBJ1-1, with a weak D call TRBD1 (6 bases). The CDR3 totals 15 residues. Germline values: CDR1 SQVTM, CDR2 ANQGSEA. V lost 5 bases and J 5 bases, leaving 21 bases between the germline ends. CDR3 region: CSVKEWGGRSTEAFF. CDR3 sequence (DNA): TGCAGCGTTAAGGAATGGGGGGGGCGAAGTACTGAAGCTTTCTTT.

The chain recombines TRBV20-1 with TRBJ2-7; D possibly corresponds to TRBD2 (5 bases). The CDR3 is made up of 13 amino acids. V gave up 3 bases and J gave up 4 bases, with 13 bases separating them. Germline V gives CDR1 DFQATT, CDR2 SNEGSKA (reference sequence). CDR3 residues: CSASRRAMYEQYF. The CDR3 nucleotides are TGCAGTGCTAGTCGGCGGGCTATGTACGAGCAGTACTTC.

The chain links TRBV3-1 (or the pseudogene TRBV3-2) to TRBJ1-6, with 9 bases aligning to TRBD1. Germline V lookup: CDR1 LGHDT, CDR2 YNNKEL (reference sequence). J was trimmed by 7 bases and V by 2 bases; bases with no gene match: 6. The CDR3 is 16 amino acids. The CDR3 region is CASSQLGTGLNSPLHF. CDR3 DNA sequence: TGTGCCAGCAGCCAACTCGGGACAGGGTTGAATTCACCCCTCCACTTT.

CDR3 in DNA: TGTGCTAGTGGTCCCCATATTCCGGGACTTCAAGAGACCCAGTACTTC. This translates into CASGPHIPGLQETQYF. The gene calls are TRBV12-5 and TRBJ2-5; weak D call: TRBD2 (6 bases). The ends were cut back, 5 bases at V and 2 bases at J, with 18 bases in the middle. CDR1 is LGHNT and CDR2 is FRNRAP in the germline V gene. The CDR3 contains 16 residues.

This sequence joins TRBV3-1 (or the pseudogene TRBV3-2) and TRBJ2-2; D is possibly TRBD1 (6 bases). V lost 6 bases and J 7 bases, leaving 18 bases between the germline ends. In germline, CDR1 is LGHDT, CDR2 YNNKEL (reference sequence). This CDR3 is 15 amino acids long. CDR3 bases: TGTGCCAGCAGGCCAGCGCAGGGGACGGGCGGGGAGCTGTTTTTT. This translates into CASRPAQGTGGELFF.

V and J are TRBV30 and TRBJ1-2, with 11 bases that match TRBD1. Germline assignment: CDR1 GTSNPN and CDR2 SVGIG (reference sequence). The V gene end was trimmed by 3 bases and the J gene end by 7 bases; junction bases not matched to a gene: 10. This CDR3 has 15 residues. The CDR3 sequence: CAWRGQGERRIGYTF. The DNA for the CDR3 is TGTGCCTGGAGGGGACAGGGGGAGAGGCGGATTGGCTACACCTTC.